This T cell receptor (delta chain) was sequenced during a study of gamma-delta chains in newborns, infants, children. Study at large: Polyclonal expansion of innate γδ T cells after birth follows microbial exposure.

TCRdb re-processed the reads via CATT. The table has under 5,500 delta-chain clones, roughly 5.1% seen once. The CDR3 runs to 22 residues. J was trimmed by 4 bases and V by 1 base; bases with no gene match: 25. Per germline, CDR1 TSWWSYY and CDR2 QGS. This clone turned up a few times. This TCR was sampled from a child who was a newborn, infant or young child, either healthy, febrile or measles-vaccinated (not recorded which). The V gene is TRDV1, the J gene TRDJ1; 9 bases fit TRDD3. The sample consisted of blood. The CDR3 DNA sequence: TGTGCTCTTGGGGAACCCTGTAGGGGCGATCCTACCAGGCTGGGGGATCTCGATAAACTCATCTTT. This gives the protein CALGEPCRGDPTRLGDLDKLIF.